This T cell receptor (beta chain) was sequenced in a study of shared clonotypes between healthy human individuals. Turning to the study itself: CD4 naive and memory got three plates each, CD8 naive two, CD8 memory one. General study points: Incomplete sequencing of sorted subsets was indicated by rarefaction despite large depth.

Germline V lookup: CDR1 SGHKS, CDR2 YYEKEE (reference sequence). This CDR3 has 14 residues. Deletions cut 0 bases from V and 2 bases from J, with 9 bases between. Comments on this clone: Its specificity is unknown.

Libraries were prepared by immunoSEQ multiplex PCR; TCRdb keeps only in-frame clonotypes and omits some of them. The sample yields 2 million to 3 million clones, 93% seen once. It was into CD45RA+ naive and CD45RA-negative memory subsets that the CD4+ cells were split. Material: naive CD4+ T cells from PBMCs. The subset here: CD45RA+ positively selected. J is TRBJ2-7 and V is TRBV5-5; TRBD1 might be the D (6 bases). The TCR originated in a man aged 18 to 30 in good health. Some clones in this sample may be carry-over from other donors' samples. The CDR3 loop is CASSLDREPYEQYF. CDR3 nucleotide sequence: TGTGCCAGCAGCTTGGACAGGGAGCCCTACGAGCAGTACTTC. Using reference TRBV5-5 and TRBJ2-7 for the parts outside the CDR3, the full variable domain is DAGVTQSPTHLIKTRGQQVTLRCSPISGHKSVSWYQQVLGQGPQFIFQYYEKEERGRGNFPDRFSARQFPNYSSELNVNALLLGDSALYLCASSLDREPYEQYFGPGTRLTVT.